This T cell receptor (beta chain) is from a study of T-cell reconstitution after alpha-beta-depleted transplantation in children. This clonotype was counted only a few times. The antigen is undetermined. A library of TCRbeta sequences, prepared with unique molecular identifiers, was generated. Each CDR3 protein is one row after TCRdb ran MiXCR on the PCR reads. The data show approximately 1,000,000 distinct CDR3 sequences, about 29% seen once. Whole-study findings and limits: One year post-transplant, T-cell counts and diversity were largely derived from T cells produced anew. Recipient T cells and thymic progenitors that survived gave rise to the high TCRbeta diversity observed at day 60 in some patients. Expanded graft clones numbering several hundred reportedly gave rise to alpha-beta T cells about two months after transplant.

CDR1 is SQVTM, CDR2 ANQGSEA, per germline. The CDR3 runs to 12 residues. Trimming stripped 5 bases from V and 0 bases from J, with 4 bases between. The source was PBMCs, mostly from graft donor cells, collected 360 days after TCRalphabeta/CD19-depleted stem cell transplant. This clonotype originated in a boy younger than two who had a stem cell transplant for SCID, so the T cells may come from the graft donor. J is TRBJ2-2 and V is TRBV29-1; the D is unclear. The DNA of the CDR3 is TGCAGCGTTCCCACGAACACCGGGGAGCTGTTTTTT. This translates into CSVPTNTGELFF.